A selection of T cell receptor beta chains follows, all from one sample in a study of T-cell reconstitution after alpha-beta-depleted transplantation in children. TCRdb called the PCR reads again in MiXCR, with one record for every CDR3 protein. The table records 200,000 or so distinct CDR3 sequences, approximately 8.4% of them present only once. The sequenced sample was PBMCs, mostly from graft donor cells, obtained 360 days after TCRalphabeta/CD19-depleted stem cell transplant. Receptors were obtained from a male patient aged 2 to 9 who had a stem cell transplant for acute myeloid leukemia, so the T cells may come from the graft donor. Both conserved end residues are part of each CDR3. D genes are given only for firm matches. A clone size is listed for some rows: how often the clone was seen (once, few, many), or a class if it is expanded.

TRBV20-1,.,TRBJ2-3,few,TGCAGTGCTAGTAGATCTACGGCAGATACGCAGTATTTT,CSASRSTADTQYF
TRBV12-5,.,TRBJ1-1,many,TGTGCTAGTGGTTTGGTAGGGGGAGGGTTGCTAGAGGCTTTCTTT,CASGLVGGGLLEAFF
TRBV4-1,TRBD1,TRBJ1-6,few,TGCGCCAGCAGCCAGGACGGGACAGGGCTATTTAATTCACCCCTCCACTTT,CASSQDGTGLFNSPLHF
TRBV7-9,TRBD1,TRBJ2-2,.,TGTGCCAGCAGCTTCCCTCGACAGGGTAACCCCGGGGAGCTGTTTTTT,CASSFPRQGNPGELFF
TRBV7-2,TRBD2,TRBJ2-3,many,TGTGCCAGCATAATGTCTAGCGGGTTGGATACGCAGTATTTT,CASIMSSGLDTQYF
TRBV11-2,TRBD1,TRBJ2-2,many,TGTGCCAGCAGCCCCCGGACAGGGAAGAACACCGGGGAGCTGTTTTTT,CASSPRTGKNTGELFF
TRBV5-1,TRBD2,TRBJ2-1,many,TGCGCCAGCAGCTTGGCTAGCGGGATGTACAATGAGCAGTTCTTC,CASSLASGMYNEQFF
TRBV20-1,.,TRBJ2-1,many,TGCAGTGCTAGCGGGTCCCCGAATGAGCAGTTCTTC,CSASGSPNEQFF
TRBV29-1,.,TRBJ1-3,few,TGCAGCGCCTACATTGGAAACACCATATATTTT,CSAYIGNTIYF
TRBV5-1,.,TRBJ2-3,few,TGCGCCAGCAAAAGCACAGATACGCAGTATTTT,CASKSTDTQYF
TRBV12-3/TRBV12-4,.,TRBJ1-1,many,TGTGCCAGCAGTTTAATGGTAAACACTGAAGCTTTCTTT,CASSLMVNTEAFF
TRBV10-3,.,TRBJ2-1,many,TGTGCCATCAATCAGGAGAGCCACAATGAGCAGTTCTTC,CAINQESHNEQFF
TRBV29-1,.,TRBJ1-2,.,TGCAGCGCTCTGTCATTTGTATATGGCTACACCTTC,CSALSFVYGYTF
TRBV12-3/TRBV12-4,.,TRBJ2-2,many,TGTGCCATCGCGACAGGTGCCACCGGGGAGCTGTTTTTT,CAIATGATGELFF
TRBV5-5,.,TRBJ1-2,.,TGTGCCAGCAGCCCGGCTGTAACAGGGAAGAGGGACTATGGCTACACCTTC,CASSPAVTGKRDYGYTF
TRBV4-2,TRBD1,TRBJ2-4,many,TGTGCCAGCAGCCAAGGTCGACAGGGAAAAAACATTCAGTACTTC,CASSQGRQGKNIQYF
TRBV7-9,.,TRBJ2-7,few,TGTGCCAGCAGCTTAACCCCTGGCAACTACGAGCAGTACTTC,CASSLTPGNYEQYF
TRBV5-1,.,TRBJ2-1,many,TGCGCCAGCAGCCCCGGGCATACCTCCTACAATGAGCAGTTCTTC,CASSPGHTSYNEQFF
TRBV18,.,TRBJ1-2,many,TGTGCCAGCTCACCACAGGGACTCTATGGCTACACCTTC,CASSPQGLYGYTF
TRBV10-3,TRBD1,TRBJ1-1,.,TGTGCCACAGGACAGGGGGCGACCCACACTGAAGCTTTCTTT,CATGQGATHTEAFF
TRBV18,.,TRBJ2-5,.,TGTGCCAGCTCACCAGTACAGCTGTGGGGAGAGACCCAGTACTTC,CASSPVQLWGETQYF
TRBV20-1,TRBD2,TRBJ2-1,many,TGCAGTGCTAGGGGAGGGGCTAGCGGGTTCACGGAGCAGTTCTTC,CSARGGASGFTEQFF
TRBV12-3/TRBV12-4,TRBD1,TRBJ1-2,few,TGTGCCAGCAGACCCGGGGACAGCTTATATGGCTACACCTTC,CASRPGDSLYGYTF
TRBV4-3,TRBD2,TRBJ2-1,.,TGCGCCAGCAGCCAAGTGGGCTCCGGTCTAGCGGGAGAGGTAGATGAGCAGTTCTTC,CASSQVGSGLAGEVDEQFF
TRBV29-1,.,TRBJ1-1,.,TGCAGCGTTGTTGGGAGTAGGGGGAACACTGAAGCTTTCTTT,CSVVGSRGNTEAFF
TRBV18,.,TRBJ2-7,.,TGTGCCAGCTCAGCGCGCGGGGGCTACCTTACCTACGAGCAGTACTTC,CASSARGGYLTYEQYF
TRBV20-1,TRBD1,TRBJ2-1,few,TGCAGTGCTAGGCCAGGGGGTAGGGATGAGCAGTTCTTC,CSARPGGRDEQFF
TRBV15,.,TRBJ2-1,few,TGTGCCACCAGCAGAGTCGGGACACTACCCCTCTACAATGAGCAGTTCTTC,CATSRVGTLPLYNEQFF
TRBV12-3/TRBV12-4,TRBD1,TRBJ2-6,many,TGTGCCAGCAGATCCGGGACAGGGTACTCTGGGGCCAACGTCCTGACTTTC,CASRSGTGYSGANVLTF
TRBV7-2,.,TRBJ2-1,few,TGTGCCAGCAGCTTTGCGCGGGGCCACAATGAGCAGTTCTTC,CASSFARGHNEQFF
TRBV28,TRBD1,TRBJ2-4,few,TGTGCCAGCAGTTCAGGACAGGCCCGAGCCAAAAACATTCAGTACTTC,CASSSGQARAKNIQYF
TRBV5-1,TRBD1,TRBJ2-2,.,TGCGCCAGCAGCTTGGAGGGGACAGGGTCCATCCTCACCGGGGAGCTGTTTTTT,CASSLEGTGSILTGELFF
TRBV5-1,.,TRBJ1-1,.,TGCGCCAGCAGCTTGGCCTCGAAAGGGACGAACACTGAAGCTTTCTTT,CASSLASKGTNTEAFF
TRBV20-1,.,TRBJ2-1,.,TGCAGGGGGGGCGGAGAGCACAATGAGCAGTTCTTC,CRGGGEHNEQFF
TRBV6-1,TRBD1,TRBJ2-3,many,TGTGCCAGCAGGGCTTGGGACAGTCTCACAGATACGCAGTATTTT,CASRAWDSLTDTQYF
TRBV5-1,TRBD2,TRBJ2-7,.,TGCGCCAGCCGCCGTTGGGGAGGGGCCGCCTACGAGCAGTACTTC,CASRRWGGAAYEQYF
TRBV5-6,.,TRBJ2-5,.,TGTGCCAGCAGCGGGGGGATAAAAGGGACCCAGTACTTC,CASSGGIKGTQYF
TRBV5-1,.,TRBJ2-7,many,TGCGCCAGCAGCTTGGCCATAGGGGACGGATACGAGCAGTACTTC,CASSLAIGDGYEQYF
TRBV4-2,.,TRBJ1-5,.,TGTGCCAGCAGCCAAGCAGAGTTCAATCAGCCCCAGCATTTT,CASSQAEFNQPQHF
TRBV5-6,.,TRBJ2-2,.,TGTGCCAGCAGCTTTGGGGGGCCCGGGGAGCTGTTTTTT,CASSFGGPGELFF
TRBV20-1,.,TRBJ2-3,.,TGCAGTGCTAGGTCAGGGGTAGATACGCAGTATTTT,CSARSGVDTQYF
TRBV20-1,.,TRBJ1-1,.,TGCAGTGCTAGAGATCTCAAGGGTTCCACTGAAGCTTTCTTT,CSARDLKGSTEAFF
TRBV12-3/TRBV12-4,.,TRBJ2-1,.,TGTGCCAGCAGTTTCGGGGCGCGTAGGTACAATGAGCAGTTCTTC,CASSFGARRYNEQFF
TRBV7-6,TRBD2,TRBJ2-3,.,TGTGCCAGCAGCTTAGCGCGCCGGACTAGCGGGACAGATACGCAGTATTTT,CASSLARRTSGTDTQYF
TRBV7-6,.,TRBJ2-2,.,TGTGCCAGCAGCTTAGTCGAGGGTACCGGGGAGCTGTTTTTT,CASSLVEGTGELFF
TRBV12-3/TRBV12-4,TRBD2,TRBJ2-3,many,TGTGCCAGCAGTTTAGGGACTAGCGGGAGGACGCAGTATTTT,CASSLGTSGRTQYF
TRBV29-1,TRBD1,TRBJ2-3,.,TGCAGCGTTGAGACCCGGGACAGCTCCACAGATACGCAGTATTTT,CSVETRDSSTDTQYF
TRBV20-1,TRBD2,TRBJ2-1,few,TGCAGTGCTAGGGTAGCGGGGGGGTACCAGGGGTACAATGAGCAGTTCTTC,CSARVAGGYQGYNEQFF
TRBV5-1,.,TRBJ2-1,few,TGCGCCAGCAGCATTCAAGCGGTCAGCTCCTACAATGAGCAGTTCTTC,CASSIQAVSSYNEQFF